Sequencing of this T cell receptor (beta chain) was carried out in a study of HIV-infected patients and healthy controls. Study observations and caveats: Donor HLA types were not determined in the study.

As for this clonotype: No antigen is known for it.

There are 17 residues in the CDR3. The germline gives CDR1 SGHTA, CDR2 FQGNSA. With 1 base clipped from V and 4 bases from J, the junction kept 10 bases outside the gene matches. Follow-up blood was drawn about 14 weeks, roughly three months, after antiretroviral therapy began. No cell fractionation was done, so the repertoire covers all unsorted peripheral blood T cells. An approximately 2.6 ml peripheral blood sample was taken for RNA. cDNA was made from about 480 ng RNA using alpha and beta constant primers. Alpha and beta chain libraries were made separately by chain-specific third strand synthesis with multiplexing indices. A 12-nucleotide barcode per molecule came from two concatenated random hexamers added pre-amplification. A short first PCR added P5 and P7 adapter elements and a second index. TCRdb itself ran the 5' RACE reads through MiXCR, one entry per CDR3 protein. The sample includes some 9,600 distinct CDR3 sequences, 5.5% to 7% of them seen just once.

The chain couples TRBV7-2 to TRBJ1-5; TRBD1 matches 7 bases. The TCR comes from an adult with HIV infection. The donor label of this sample is uncertain. The sample was blood, taken during antiretroviral therapy. Here the CDR3 DNA reads TGTGCCAGCAGCTTAGTGGGGGAGGGGGCGAGAAATCAGCCCCAGCATTTT. Translation: CASSLVGEGARNQPQHF.